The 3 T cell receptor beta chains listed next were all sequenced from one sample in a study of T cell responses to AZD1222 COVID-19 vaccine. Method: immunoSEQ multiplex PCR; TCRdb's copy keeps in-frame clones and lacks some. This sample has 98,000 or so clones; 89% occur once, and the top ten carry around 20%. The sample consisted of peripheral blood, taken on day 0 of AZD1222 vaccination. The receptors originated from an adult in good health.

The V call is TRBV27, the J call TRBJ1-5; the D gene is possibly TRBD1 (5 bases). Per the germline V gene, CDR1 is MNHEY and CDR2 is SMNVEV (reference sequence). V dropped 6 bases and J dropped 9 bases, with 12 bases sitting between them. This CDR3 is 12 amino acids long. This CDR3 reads CASSQGRGPQHF. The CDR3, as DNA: TGTGCCAGCAGCCAGGGTCGGGGGCCCCAGCATTTT.

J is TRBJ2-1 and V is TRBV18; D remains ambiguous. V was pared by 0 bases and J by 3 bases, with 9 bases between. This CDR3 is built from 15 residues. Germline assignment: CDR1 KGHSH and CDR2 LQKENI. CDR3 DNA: TGTGCCAGCTCACCACCCCAAGGCCACTACAATGAGCAGTTCTTC. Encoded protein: CASSPPQGHYNEQFF.

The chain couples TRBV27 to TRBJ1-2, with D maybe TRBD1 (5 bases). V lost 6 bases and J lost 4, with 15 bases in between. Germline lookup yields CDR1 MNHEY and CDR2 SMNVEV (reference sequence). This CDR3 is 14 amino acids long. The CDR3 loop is CASSPGYLSYGYTF. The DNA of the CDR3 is TGTGCCAGCAGCCCAGGGTATTTGAGCTATGGCTACACCTTC.